Here is one TCR beta chain with its context. A read error may be the cause here, since a much bigger clone is one base away. The data originate from a study of identical twins' blood T cells. There are 14 residues in the CDR3. CDR1 is DFQATT, CDR2 SNEGSKA, per germline (reference sequence). A previously described protocol, modified, built RNA-based TCR cDNA libraries. Each CDR3 protein gets one entry after TCRdb re-called the 5' RACE reads with MiXCR. The table includes 350,000 to 450,000 distinct CDR3 sequences, around 30% detected once. The chain links TRBV20-1 to TRBJ2-2; 7 positions match TRBD1. This receptor was identified in a woman aged 18 to 55 in good health. The source material was PBMCs. The CDR3 coding sequence is TGCAGTGCCTTAAAGACAGGGAACGCCGGGGAGCTGTTTTTT. Protein: CSALKTGNAGELFF.